Each of the 2 T cell receptor beta chains below was sequenced from the same sample in a study of T cell repertoires in cytomegalovirus infection. One entry per CDR3 protein results from TCRdb running MiXCR on the reads. The sample records 380,000 or so distinct CDR3 sequences, 34% being singletons. What these receptors recognize is not known. The sequencing used cultured PBMCs, collected from culture after CMV antigen stimulation. These receptors were taken from a human donor in good health (CMV status not recorded). Some clones in this sample may be carry-over from other donors' samples.

The chain couples TRBV7-2 to TRBJ2-7, with TRBD2 matching 10 bases. Trimming took 4 bases from V and 4 from J; bases not matched to a gene: 7. CDR1 SGHTA and CDR2 FQGNSA come from the germline V gene. This CDR3 is built from 15 residues. This CDR3 is CASSSTGTSVYEQYF. For the CDR3, the DNA is TGTGCCAGCAGCTCGACCGGGACTAGCGTTTACGAGCAGTACTTC.

The J gene is TRBJ2-1, the V gene TRBV19, with a weak D call TRBD2 (6 bases). Germline V gives CDR1 LNHDA, CDR2 SQIVND (reference sequence). The CDR3 covers 14 residues. V lost 4 bases to trimming and J lost 5 bases, with 12 bases between them. The CDR3 loop is CASSTLATDNEQFF. DNA for the CDR3: TGTGCCAGTAGTACGCTAGCGACAGACAATGAGCAGTTCTTC.